The 6 T cell receptor beta chains reported below all come from one sample, sequenced in a study of OX40 agonist ivuxolimab in advanced cancers. Generated by immunoSEQ multiplex PCR, the TCRdb table keeps only in-frame clones and is missing some. Of roughly 70,000 clones in the sample, approximately 86% were seen once. The sequences come from CD4+ or CD8+ T cells sorted from blood, collected in a trial of the OX40 agonist ivuxolimab. The receptor source for this set is an adult with an advanced solid tumor such as melanoma, head and neck, liver or kidney cancer.

The chain is built from TRBV13 and TRBJ2-7, with D possibly TRBD1 on 5 matching bases. There are 18 residues in the CDR3. The ends were cut back, 6 bases at V and 2 bases at J, with 26 bases in the middle. Per the germline V gene, CDR1 is PRHDT and CDR2 is FYEKMQ (reference sequence). Here the CDR3 reads CASSSTNIRQPRTYEQYF. As DNA, the CDR3 is TGTGCCAGCAGTTCTACTAACATACGACAGCCCCGGACCTACGAGCAGTACTTC. Filled out from reference TRBV13 and TRBJ2-7, the complete variable domain reads AAGVIQSPRHLIKEKRETATLKCYPIPRHDTVYWYQQGPGQDPQFLISFYEKMQSDKGSIPDRFSAQQFSDYHSELNMSSLELGDSALYFCASSSTNIRQPRTYEQYFGPGTRLTVT.

This clone occurred a few times. The rearrangement uses TRBV27 and TRBJ1-2; TRBD1 is a possible D gene (6 bases). Germline V gene sequence: CDR1 MNHEY, CDR2 SMNVEV (reference sequence). Trimming shortened V by 6 bases and J by 3 bases, and 11 bases separated the two germline ends. CDR3 length equals 13 residues. This CDR3 reads CASRDSSYYGYTF. In DNA form, the CDR3 reads TGTGCCAGCAGGGACAGCAGCTACTATGGCTACACCTTC.

The chain is built from TRBV12-5 and TRBJ2-7; 8 nucleotides match TRBD2. CDR1 and CDR2 from the germline V gene are LGHNT and FRNRAP. The V gene end was trimmed by 8 bases and the J gene end by 2 bases; junction bases not matched to a gene: 8. CDR3 length equals 14 residues. The CDR3 region has the DNA TGTGCTAGTCGGGGGGGTACTTTCCCCTACGAGCAGTACTTC. Residues: CASRGGTFPYEQYF.

The V call is TRBV29-1, the J call TRBJ2-7; 11 bases line up with TRBD1. The CDR3 sequence is 15 residues long. The germline gives CDR1 SQVTM, CDR2 ANQGSEA. The V gene end was trimmed by 6 bases and the J gene end by 6 bases; junction bases not matched to a gene: 13. The CDR3 DNA follows: TGCAGCGTCTCCTCCGGGACAGGGGGTTGGGCCGAGCAGTACTTC. Its protein product is CSVSSGTGGWAEQYF.

The V call is TRBV6-1, the J call TRBJ1-3; no clear D gene. The germline V and J ends were trimmed by 1 base and 3 bases, with 10 bases remaining between them. Germline V gives CDR1 MNHNS, CDR2 SASEGT. The CDR3 extends over 15 amino acids. The CDR3 DNA is TGTGCCAGCAGTGAAGGGGTCTACAGTGGAAACACCATATATTTT. Translating gives CASSEGVYSGNTIYF.

The gene calls are TRBV28 and TRBJ1-2; 7 nucleotides line up with TRBD1. This CDR3 is 13 amino acids long. Looked up from germline, CDR1 is MDHEN and CDR2 is SYDVKM. V lost 6 bases, J lost 7 bases, and 8 bases stayed unmatched. Here the CDR3 reads CASRPTGTAGYTF. The CDR3 nucleotides read TGTGCCAGCAGGCCTACCGGGACAGCTGGCTACACCTTC.